The 13 T cell receptor beta chains given below trace back to one sample, sequenced in a study of blood T cell repertoires in COVID-19. The protocol was immunoSEQ multiplex PCR, while the TCRdb copy is restricted to in-frame clones and leaves out a portion. The sample yields 81,000 or so clones, about nine tenths seen once. Sequenced input: peripheral blood. These TCRs come from a man aged 70-80 years with active or convalescent COVID-19.

V is TRBV19 and J is TRBJ2-1; 7 bases agree with TRBD1. There are 15 residues in the CDR3. The ends lost 2 bases at V and 12 bases at J; junction bases unmatched: 13. Germline lookup yields CDR1 LNHDA and CDR2 SQIVND (reference sequence). This chain's CDR3 is CASSIKRQGLTGQFF. The CDR3 nucleotides are TGTGCCAGTAGTATAAAGAGACAGGGCCTTACAGGGCAGTTCTTC.

The rearrangement links TRBV3-1 (or the pseudogene TRBV3-2) to TRBJ2-1; D might be TRBD2 (5 bases). Germline V gene sequence: CDR1 LGHDT, CDR2 YNNKEL (reference sequence). This CDR3 has 15 residues. Trimming took 2 bases from V and 2 from J, leaving 10 bases between them. The CDR3 region has the DNA TGTGCCAGCAGCCAACGGGGTCGGACCTACAATGAGCAGTTCTTC. Translating gives CASSQRGRTYNEQFF.

The CDR3 spells CASSEAAGSYNSPLHF. The CDR3 DNA is TGTGCCAGCAGTGAAGCTGCGGGCTCCTATAATTCACCCCTCCACTTT. V is TRBV6-1 and J is TRBJ1-6; D not resolved. The germline V gene encodes CDR1 MNHNS and CDR2 SASEGT. The CDR3 spans 16 residues. With 0 bases removed from V and 0 bases from J, the gap between germline ends came to 6 bases.

The chain joins TRBV24-1 to TRBJ1-2; 11 nucleotides line up with TRBD1. V dropped 5 bases and J dropped 3; count of bases not matched to a gene: 7. Germline V gives CDR1 KGHDR, CDR2 SFDVKD. The CDR3 length is 16 residues. This CDR3 is CATSGGTGGNYYGYTF. The DNA for the CDR3 is TGTGCCACCAGTGGGGGGACAGGGGGGAATTACTATGGCTACACCTTC.

The CDR3 nucleotides read TGTGCCAGCAGTTATTCAGGGGCGACCCGGGATGGCTACACCTTC. As protein: CASSYSGATRDGYTF. The V call is TRBV6-5, the J call TRBJ1-2, with D possibly matching TRBD1 (6 bases). Trimming cost V 3 bases and J 6 bases, with 17 bases left between them. This CDR3 is 15 amino acids long. Looked up from germline, CDR1 is MNHEY and CDR2 is SVGAGI.

V is TRBV7-2 and J is TRBJ1-5; weak D call: TRBD1 (6 bases). The CDR3 is made up of 14 amino acids. Trimming pared 5 bases from V and 7 bases from J, leaving 15 bases between. Germline assignment: CDR1 SGHTA and CDR2 FQGNSA. CDR3 nucleotide sequence: TGTGCCAGCAGCGCCCGGGGGCGGGGGCAGCCCCAGCATTTT. Translation gives CASSARGRGQPQHF.

This chain connects TRBV7-8 to TRBJ1-5, with a possible D match to TRBD1 (5 bases). The CDR3 has 14 amino acids. Per the germline V gene, CDR1 is SGHVS and CDR2 is FQNEAQ. Trimming cost V 5 bases and J 4 bases, with 12 bases left between them. The CDR3, as DNA: TGTGCCAGCAGCCGAGACAGTGCGAATCAGCCCCAGCATTTT. Protein: CASSRDSANQPQHF.

V gene TRBV2 combines with J gene TRBJ2-6; D is perhaps TRBD2 (6 bases). Germline-derived CDR1 and CDR2 are SNHLY and FYNNEI. V shed 7 bases and J shed 0 bases, with 16 bases lying between them. The CDR3 has 17 residues. The chain's CDR3 is CASTRDFQSSGANVLTF. Here the CDR3 DNA reads TGTGCCAGCACTCGGGACTTCCAGAGCTCTGGGGCCAACGTCCTGACTTTC.

The V and J genes are TRBV24-1 and TRBJ1-5; maybe TRBD1 (6 bases). The V gene's germline CDR1 is KGHDR and CDR2 SFDVKD. The length of the CDR3 is 14 residues. With 5 bases removed from V and 5 bases from J, the gap between germline ends came to 12 bases. The CDR3 reads CATSVGRGDQPQHF. The CDR3 DNA sequence: TGTGCCACCAGTGTAGGCAGGGGCGATCAGCCCCAGCATTTT.

The chain links TRBV12-5 to TRBJ2-7, with 7 positions matching TRBD2. CDR1 is LGHNT and CDR2 is FRNRAP in the germline V gene. With 5 bases clipped from V and 1 base from J, the junction kept 11 bases outside the gene matches. The CDR3 is 16 residues long. The CDR3 protein is CASGALRGDGSYEQYF. CDR3 in DNA: TGTGCTAGTGGTGCCCTCCGGGGGGACGGGTCCTACGAGCAGTACTTC.

The DNA of the CDR3 is TGTGCCAGCAGCTTAGCGGGGGGTAGCACAGATACGCAGTATTTT. Translated, it gives CASSLAGGSTDTQYF. This chain joins TRBV7-3 and TRBJ2-3; 8 positions agree with TRBD2. V gave up 2 bases and J gave up 0 bases; unmatched junction bases: 1. This CDR3 comprises 15 residues. The germline V gene encodes CDR1 SGHTA and CDR2 FQGTGA.

The genes are TRBV6-5 and TRBJ1-2; D is perhaps TRBD1 (6 bases). Trimming stripped 5 bases from V and 8 bases from J, with 18 bases between. The V gene's germline CDR1 is MNHEY and CDR2 SVGAGI. This CDR3 spans 14 amino acids. CDR3 in DNA: TGTGCCAGCAGTCGGGACCCCCAGGGGCGAGGCTACACCTTC. Encoded protein: CASSRDPQGRGYTF.

The chain combines TRBV28 with TRBJ1-3; D might be TRBD1 (5 bases). V was shortened by 1 base and J by 1 base, with 8 bases between the two germline ends. CDR3 length equals 15 residues. Germline loops: CDR1 MDHEN, CDR2 SYDVKM. The CDR3 DNA reads TGTGCCAGCAGTTTATCAACAGGTTCTGGAAACACCATATATTTT. It encodes CASSLSTGSGNTIYF.